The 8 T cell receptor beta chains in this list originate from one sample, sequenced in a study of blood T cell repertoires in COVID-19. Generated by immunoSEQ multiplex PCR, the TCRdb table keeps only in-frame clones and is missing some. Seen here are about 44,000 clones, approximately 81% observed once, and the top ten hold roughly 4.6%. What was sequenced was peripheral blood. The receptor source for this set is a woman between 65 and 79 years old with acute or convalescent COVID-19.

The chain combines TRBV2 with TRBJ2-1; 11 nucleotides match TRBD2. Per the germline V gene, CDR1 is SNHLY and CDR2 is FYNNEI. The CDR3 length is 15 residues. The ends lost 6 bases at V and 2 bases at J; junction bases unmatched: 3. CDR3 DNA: TGTGCCAGCAGCGAACTAGCGGGAGCCTACAATGAGCAGTTCTTC. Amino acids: CASSELAGAYNEQFF.

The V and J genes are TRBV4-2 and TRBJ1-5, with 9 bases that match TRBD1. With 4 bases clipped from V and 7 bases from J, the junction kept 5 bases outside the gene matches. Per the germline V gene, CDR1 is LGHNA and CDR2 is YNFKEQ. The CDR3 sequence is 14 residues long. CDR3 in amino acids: CASSPGTGKQPQHF. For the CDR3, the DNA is TGTGCCAGCAGCCCGGGGACAGGGAAGCAGCCCCAGCATTTT.

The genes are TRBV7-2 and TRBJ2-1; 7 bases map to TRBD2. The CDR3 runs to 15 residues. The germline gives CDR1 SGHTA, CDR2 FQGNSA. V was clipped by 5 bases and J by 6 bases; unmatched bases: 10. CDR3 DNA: TGTGCCAGCAGCCAGAGTGGGAGGGCCGTCAATGAGCAGTTCTTC. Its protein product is CASSQSGRAVNEQFF.

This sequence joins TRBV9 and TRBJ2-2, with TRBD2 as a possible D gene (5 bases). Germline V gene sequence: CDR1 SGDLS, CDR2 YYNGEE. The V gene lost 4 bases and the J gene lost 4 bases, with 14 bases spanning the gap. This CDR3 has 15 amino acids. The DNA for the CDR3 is TGTGCCAGCAGCCCCCAAGGACTGGGCACCGGGGAGCTGTTTTTT. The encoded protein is CASSPQGLGTGELFF.

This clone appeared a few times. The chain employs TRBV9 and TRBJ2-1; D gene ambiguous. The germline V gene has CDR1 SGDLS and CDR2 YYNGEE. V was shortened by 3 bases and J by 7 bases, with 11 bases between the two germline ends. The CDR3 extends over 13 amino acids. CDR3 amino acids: CASSELVQNEQFF. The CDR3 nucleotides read TGTGCCAGCAGCGAACTGGTTCAAAATGAGCAGTTCTTC.

This CDR3 reads CASRGGFSYEQYF. The CDR3 coding sequence is TGTGCCAGTCGGGGGGGATTCTCCTACGAGCAGTACTTC. V is TRBV19 and J is TRBJ2-7, with 8 bases fitting TRBD2. The V and J ends lost 8 bases and 0 bases, in that order; junction bases with no gene match: 3. CDR1 is LNHDA and CDR2 is SQIVND in the germline V gene (reference sequence). The CDR3 length is 13 residues. The whole variable domain, remainder taken from reference TRBV19 and TRBJ2-7, is DGGITQSPKYLFRKEGQNVTLSCEQNLNHDAMYWYRQDPGQGLRLIYYSQIVNDFQKGDIAEGYSVSREKKESFPLTVTSAQKNPTAFYLCASRGGFSYEQYFGPGTRLTVT.

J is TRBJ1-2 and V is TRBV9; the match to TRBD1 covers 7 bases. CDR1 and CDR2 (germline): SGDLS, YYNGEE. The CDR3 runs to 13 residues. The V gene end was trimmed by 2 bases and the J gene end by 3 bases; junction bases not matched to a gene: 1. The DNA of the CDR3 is TGTGCCAGCAGCGTCGGGACAGACTATGGCTACACCTTC. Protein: CASSVGTDYGYTF. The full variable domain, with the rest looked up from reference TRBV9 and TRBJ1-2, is DSGVTQTPKHLITATGQRVTLRCSPRSGDLSVYWYQQSLDQGLQFLIQYYNGEERAKGNILERFSAQQFPDLHSELNLSSLELGDSALYFCASSVGTDYGYTFGSGTRLTVV.

The CDR3 region is CASRGDGGGYTF. The CDR3 DNA sequence: TGTGCCAGCAGAGGGGACGGGGGTGGCTACACCTTC. This chain joins TRBV6-6 and TRBJ1-2, with a weak D call TRBD1 (5 bases). The V end lost 6 bases, the J end lost 7 bases, and 12 bases lay between the germline ends. This CDR3 is built from 12 residues. Germline CDR1 reads MNHNY; CDR2 reads SVGAGI (reference sequence).